Listed here are 10 T cell receptor beta chains from one sample, sequenced in a study of T cells after yellow fever vaccination. MiXCR was run by TCRdb on the 5' RACE reads, yielding one entry per CDR3 protein. The profile shows roughly 62,000 distinct CDR3 sequences, more than 5.5% of them singletons. Specimen: CD8+ T cells sorted from PBMCs, collected on the day of the first yellow fever vaccination. The receptor set was obtained from a young man who received the YFV17D yellow fever vaccine.

As for this clonotype: One base away lies a much larger clone, so this may be a sequencing read error. The chain joins TRBV28 to TRBJ1-6; D call uncertain. This CDR3 is 12 amino acids long. Germline-derived CDR1 and CDR2 are MDHEN and SYDVKM. CDR3: CASGFGSSPLHF. The CDR3 coding sequence is TGTGCCAGCGGTTTTGGTAGCTCACCCCTCCACTTT.

This clonotype was seen at least ten times. This chain links TRBV6-2 or TRBV6-3 with TRBJ1-2; D call uncertain. The CDR3 contains 17 residues. V was shortened by 7 bases and J by 5 bases, with 26 bases between the two germline ends. Germline-derived CDR1 and CDR2 are MNHEY and SVGEGT. DNA for the CDR3: TGTGCCAGCATTACACCAACCATGTCAGGCGGACTTTATGGCTACACCTTC. Translating gives CASITPTMSGGLYGYTF.

This clonotype was found many times. The J gene is TRBJ2-3, the V gene TRBV29-1; 7 positions match TRBD2. Trimming cost V 6 bases and J 2 bases; bases outside gene matches: 11. The CDR3 extends over 15 amino acids. CDR1 and CDR2 from the germline V gene are SQVTM and ANQGSEA. The CDR3 is CSVGGIGGATDTQYF. CDR3 bases: TGCAGCGTCGGGGGGATAGGCGGGGCCACAGATACGCAGTATTTT.

This clonotype appeared a few times. The chain combines TRBV28 with TRBJ1-2, with 8 bases aligning to TRBD1. V dropped 1 base and J dropped 7; count of bases not matched to a gene: 5. The CDR3 consists of 14 residues. Germline V gene sequence: CDR1 MDHEN, CDR2 SYDVKM. CDR3 DNA sequence: TGTGCCAGCAGTTTATCGGCAGGGGGCTTTGGCTACACCTTC. It translates to CASSLSAGGFGYTF.

This clonotype has only a few counts. The chain carries TRBV11-3 and TRBJ2-1; TRBD2 agrees at 10 bases. The CDR3 runs 17 residues. The trim removed 1 base at V and 3 bases at J, leaving 6 bases unmatched. Germline CDR1 is SGHNT and CDR2 is YENEEA. The CDR3 here is CASSLGSGGPYYNEQFF. The CDR3, as DNA: TGTGCCAGCAGCTTAGGTAGCGGGGGGCCCTACTACAATGAGCAGTTCTTC.

At least ten counts were recorded for this clonotype. The chain carries TRBV4-3 and TRBJ2-2; 12 positions agree with TRBD2. Germline V CDR1 and CDR2: LGHNA, YSLEER. The CDR3 loop spans 15 amino acids. Losses at the gene ends were 1 base for V and 6 bases for J; bases not matched to a gene: 0. DNA of the CDR3: TGCGCCAGCAGCCAAGCTAGCGGGGGGGCCGGGGAGCTGTTTTTT. Translated, it gives CASSQASGGAGELFF.

This clonotype appeared a few times. The chain carries TRBV12-3 or TRBV12-4 and TRBJ2-3; no clear D. Trimming left V 5 bases short and J 8 bases short, with 8 bases between. The CDR3 runs to 11 residues. CDR3 residues: CASSPDGTQYF. Written as DNA, the CDR3 is TGTGCCAGCAGTCCGGATGGTACGCAGTATTTT.

This clonotype was detected ten times or more. The chain recombines TRBV29-1 with TRBJ2-4; 8 bases line up with TRBD1. Germline V gene lookup returns CDR1 SQVTM and CDR2 ANQGSEA. V dropped 7 bases and J dropped 9; count of bases not matched to a gene: 8. The CDR3 extends over 12 amino acids. CDR3 residues: CSAETGVGIQYF. In DNA form, the CDR3 reads TGCAGCGCGGAGACAGGGGTCGGCATTCAGTACTTC.

The V and J genes are TRBV4-3 and TRBJ2-3; 7 bases map to TRBD2. Germline assignment: CDR1 LGHNA and CDR2 YSLEER. V lost 3 bases and J lost 6; bases outside the gene matches: 15. CDR3 length: 17 residues. The CDR3, as DNA: TGCGCCAGCAGCCACAGACTAGCAGGACCCGAGCCCGATACGCAGTATTTT. This sequence encodes CASSHRLAGPEPDTQYF.

This clonotype was picked up many times. The V and J genes are TRBV5-4 and TRBJ2-7, with 8 bases that match TRBD1. J was trimmed by 4 bases and V by 3 bases; bases with no gene match: 6. The CDR3 sequence is 14 residues long. CDR1 SGHNT and CDR2 YYREEE come from the germline V gene (reference sequence). CDR3 protein: CASSWGQVGYEQYF. The CDR3, as DNA: TGTGCCAGCAGCTGGGGACAGGTAGGGTACGAGCAGTACTTC.